This record looks at one TCR beta chain sequence and its context. One end of the junction is discordant with germline, which a read error may explain. Germline lookup yields CDR1 MDHEN and CDR2 SYDVKM. The CDR3 has 11 amino acids. This entry belongs to a study of CD8 T cells in Susac syndrome. Whole-study context: More than 5 sequenced Susac syndrome patients had clinically active disease, while eight were in remission. Patients with Susac syndrome had blood drawn and were at that point therapy-naive, on corticosteroids, or on intravenous immunoglobulin alone.

A quantity of roughly 0.5 to 1 ug RNA underwent reverse transcription using random hexamers. An immunoSEQ multiplex PCR generated amplified TCR beta CDR3 products spanning 54 Vbeta and 13 Jbeta. TCRdb reprocessed the immunoSEQ multiplex PCR reads with MiXCR, giving one entry per CDR3 protein. The profile shows approximately 190,000 distinct CDR3 sequences, approximately 96% of them singletons. Sequenced material: CD4+ T cells from PBMCs. This receptor was taken from a human donor with Susac syndrome. This chain links TRBV28 with TRBJ1-1; TRBD1 aligns across 8 bases. The CDR3, as DNA: TGTGCCAGCAGTTCTTCCGGGACAGGAATCTTT. Its protein product is CASSSSGTGIF.